Listed below are T cell receptor beta chains from one sample, sequenced in a study of blood T cells in healthy people across ages. TCRdb ran MiXCR on the 5' RACE reads and lists one entry per CDR3 protein. The table includes about 1.4 million distinct CDR3 sequences, approximately 59% detected once. Sequencing was performed on blood. The receptors stem from a man aged 18 to 30 in good health. The CDR3 runs from the conserved cysteine through the conserved F or W. The order of the fields is CDR3 DNA, CDR3 protein, J gene, clone size, V gene, D gene. D genes are given only for firm matches. Some rows have no size entry. The others give once, few or many, or a class for an expanded clone.

DNA: TGTACCAGCAGTCCCGGGACTAGCGGGAGGGCTCCATACTACGAGCAGTACTTC; CDR3: CTSSPGTSGRAPYYEQYF; J: TRBJ2-7; size: .; V: TRBV28; D: TRBD2
DNA: TGTGCCAGCAGATGGGTAGGGGGGGGAAATGAGCAGTTCTTC; CDR3: CASRWVGGGNEQFF; J: TRBJ2-1; size: few; V: TRBV28; D: .
DNA: TGTGCCAGCAGTTTTACCACGGGACAGACCTATGGCTACACCTTC; CDR3: CASSFTTGQTYGYTF; J: TRBJ1-2; size: few; V: TRBV27; D: TRBD1
DNA: TGTGCCATCAGTGACCATCAGGGGAGGGTTGATGGCTACACCTTC; CDR3: CAISDHQGRVDGYTF; J: TRBJ1-2; size: few; V: TRBV10-3; D: .
DNA: TGTGCCATCAGTGAGTCGATTCAAACTCATAACAGGGGGCACACCGGGGAGCTGTTTTTT; CDR3: CAISESIQTHNRGHTGELFF; J: TRBJ2-2; size: .; V: TRBV10-3; D: TRBD1
DNA: TGTGCCAGCAGCCTTCTCACCCCGGGACTGGGTAATGAAAAACTGTTTTTT; CDR3: CASSLLTPGLGNEKLFF; J: TRBJ1-4; size: .; V: TRBV7-6; D: .
DNA: TGCGCCAGCAGCCAACAGACCCAGACCTCGGTTTACAATGAGCAGTTCTTC; CDR3: CASSQQTQTSVYNEQFF; J: TRBJ2-1; size: .; V: TRBV4-3; D: .
DNA: TGTGCCAGCAGTTACGTACCGGGACAGGGACCTCGGCCCCAGCATTTT; CDR3: CASSYVPGQGPRPQHF; J: TRBJ1-5; size: .; V: TRBV6-6; D: TRBD1
DNA: TGTGCCAGCAGCCAAGAAAGAGACGGTTCCTACGAGCAGTACTTC; CDR3: CASSQERDGSYEQYF; J: TRBJ2-7; size: many; V: TRBV4-2; D: .
DNA: TGTGCCAGCAGTTACTCGGGCCGGGCACTCACAGATACGCAGTATTTT; CDR3: CASSYSGRALTDTQYF; J: TRBJ2-3; size: .; V: TRBV6-5; D: .
DNA: TGTGCCAGCTCACCTGCGACAGGCGCCTATGGCTACACCTTC; CDR3: CASSPATGAYGYTF; J: TRBJ1-2; size: .; V: TRBV18; D: .